The sequence of this TCR beta chain was determined in a study of T cells in Graves' hyperthyroidism and ophthalmopathy. Researchers barred patients who had uncontrolled infection, other autoimmune disease, pregnancy or lactation. Details on this clonotype: Its specificity is unknown.

General observations from the study: Blood also carried most thyroid clonotypes expanded above 0.001. Ophthalmopathy could be told apart from stable hyperthyroidism with a 13 V-J model. Prediction of ophthalmopathy progression came a median around 6 months pre-onset.

CDR1 and CDR2 from the germline V gene are SNHLY and FYNNEI. V lost 3 bases and J 0 bases, leaving 11 bases between the germline ends. The CDR3 length is 15 residues. Amplification of TCR beta CDR3 regions was performed using RNA transcripts as template. When the TCR CDR3 underwent first-round RT-PCR, the HTBI primer set was used. TCRdb reprocessed the multiplex PCR reads via MiXCR and lists one record per CDR3 protein. This repertoire shows about 660,000 distinct CDR3 sequences, just under 45% found once; its top ten account for approximately 6.8%. The chain recombines TRBV2 with TRBJ1-2, with D possibly matching TRBD1 (6 bases). The sample was peripheral blood or thyroid tissue (not recorded which). The receptor was derived from an adult man with Graves' disease, either hyperthyroidism or ophthalmopathy (not recorded which). The CDR3 nucleotides read TGTGCCAGCAGTGAGCAGGGGCGACCTAACTATGGCTACACCTTC. Its translation is CASSEQGRPNYGYTF. Together with reference TRBV2 and TRBJ1-2, the CDR3 gives the full variable domain: EPEVTQTPSHQVTQMGQEVILRCVPISNHLYFYWYRQILGQKVEFLVSFYNNEISEKSEIFDDQFSVERPDGSNFTLKIRSTKLEDSAMYFCASSEQGRPNYGYTFGSGTRLTVV.